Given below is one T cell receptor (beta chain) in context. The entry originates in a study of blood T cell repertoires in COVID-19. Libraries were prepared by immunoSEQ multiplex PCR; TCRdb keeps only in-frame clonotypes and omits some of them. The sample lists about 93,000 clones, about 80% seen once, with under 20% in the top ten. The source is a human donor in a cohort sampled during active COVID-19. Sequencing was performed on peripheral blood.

CDR3 nucleotide sequence: TGTGCCAGCAGTTTATCCGGGACAGGGTTTTCCCTCTATAATTCACCCCTCCACTTT. This gives the protein CASSLSGTGFSLYNSPLHF. The chain employs TRBV28 and TRBJ1-6, with 9 bases lining up with TRBD1. This CDR3 comprises 19 residues. Germline CDR1 reads MDHEN; CDR2 reads SYDVKM. J was trimmed by 3 bases and V by 1 base; bases with no gene match: 10.